Listed here are 5 T cell receptor beta chains from one sample, sequenced in a study of T cell repertoires in cytomegalovirus infection. TCRdb redid the calling of the reads with MiXCR, one entry per CDR3 protein. The repertoire holds roughly 320,000 distinct CDR3 sequences, with roughly 9.3% as singletons. Sequencing input: PBMCs. The source is a human donor in good health (CMV status not recorded). Some clones in this sample may be carry-over from other donors' samples.

This clonotype was seen ten or more times. The V call is TRBV7-2, the J call TRBJ1-1, with unresolved D. Trimming stripped 3 bases from V and 6 bases from J, with 20 bases between. CDR3 length: 16 residues. Germline CDR1 is SGHTA and CDR2 is FQGNSA. The CDR3 bases are TGTGCCAGCAGCTTTTATCGGGCGGCAGCGTTCTCTGAAGCTTTCTTT. Protein sequence: CASSFYRAAAFSEAFF.

This clonotype was observed many times. The chain recombines TRBV7-2 with TRBJ1-4; D uncertain. The V gene's germline CDR1 is SGHTA and CDR2 FQGNSA. CDR3 length: 12 residues. V lost 3 bases, J lost 8 bases, and 7 bases lay in between. The CDR3 DNA reads as TGTGCCAGCAGCTTCAAGGCCGAAAAACTGTTTTTT. This gives the protein CASSFKAEKLFF.

This clonotype was counted a few times. CDR3 nucleotide sequence: TGTGCCAGCAGCTATGGTGGGGGGAAAAGCTATGGCTACACCTTC. Translated: CASSYGGGKSYGYTF. The chain employs TRBV27 and TRBJ1-2, with D possibly matching TRBD1 (5 bases). Between the trimmed V and J ends, which lost 6 bases and 4 bases, there was a span of 18 bases. The CDR3 is made up of 15 amino acids. Germline V gene sequence: CDR1 MNHEY, CDR2 SMNVEV (reference sequence).

The chain carries TRBV12-3 or TRBV12-4 and TRBJ2-1; 14 bases line up with TRBD2. The J segment lost 1 base and the V segment lost 6 bases, leaving 2 bases of the junction unmatched. The CDR3 sequence is 16 residues long. CDR3 amino acids: CASRRTSGGSYNEQFF. The DNA for the CDR3 is TGTGCCAGCAGGCGGACTAGCGGGGGGTCCTACAATGAGCAGTTCTTC.

This clonotype was recorded a few times. The CDR3 is CSARGAGVSSYEQYF. In nucleotides, the CDR3 is TGCAGTGCTAGGGGGGCGGGGGTGTCCTCCTACGAGCAGTACTTC. The chain combines TRBV20-1 with TRBJ2-7; D is perhaps TRBD2 (7 bases). The CDR3 has 15 residues. The V end was cut by 3 bases, the J end by 0 bases, with 15 bases between. CDR1 is DFQATT, CDR2 SNEGSKA, per germline (reference sequence).